This section outlines one TCR beta chain sequence together with its context. The target antigen is unknown. This sample stems from a study of cytomegalovirus exposure and HLA in healthy donors. Findings and limits, study-wide: Investigators reported 150 to 200 TCR beta chains as tied to cytomegalovirus.

It was with 60 Vbeta and 13 Jbeta primers that the PCR ran. Only in-frame clones appear in the TCRdb table, and some are missing; sequencing was by immunoSEQ multiplex PCR. The sample holds about 130,000 clones, roughly four fifths seen once. The V gene's germline CDR1 is LGHNA and CDR2 YSLEER. V dropped 3 bases and J dropped 1 base, with 10 bases sitting between them. CDR3 size: 15 residues. The TCR originated in a woman aged 50 to 60 in good health and CMV-seronegative. J is TRBJ1-3 and V is TRBV4-3; perhaps TRBD1 as D (6 bases). Sequences were obtained from PBMCs. CDR3 sequence: CASSQSGTSGNTIYF. The CDR3 DNA reads as TGCGCCAGCAGCCAGAGCGGGACATCTGGAAACACCATATATTTT.